The source of this TCR beta chain is a study of OX40 agonist ivuxolimab in advanced cancers. TCRdb's copy holds only in-frame clones and misses some; the assay was immunoSEQ multiplex PCR. The repertoire has 57,000 or so clones, around 85% of them found once; the top ten carry over 2.5%. The CDR3 totals 15 residues. With 6 bases clipped from V and 1 base from J, the junction kept 6 bases outside the gene matches. Germline lookup yields CDR1 MNHNY and CDR2 SVGAGI (reference sequence). The chain combines TRBV6-6 with TRBJ1-1; the match to TRBD1 covers 9 bases. The starting material was CD4+ or CD8+ T cells sorted from blood, obtained in a trial of the OX40 agonist ivuxolimab. This sequence was found in an adult with an advanced solid tumor such as melanoma, head and neck, liver or kidney cancer. Written as DNA, the CDR3 is TGTGCCAGCAGCCGCGGACAGGGGCCGAACACTGAAGCTTTCTTT. This translates into CASSRGQGPNTEAFF.